Below, 30 T cell receptor beta chains from the same sample are listed, as sequenced in a study of blood T cells in healthy people across ages. Primers used in a second PCR of roughly 6 to 12 cycles were a sample-barcoded 5' primer and a J-beta primer mix. TCRdb re-called the 5' RACE reads through MiXCR, storing one row per CDR3 protein. The sample records roughly 650,000 distinct CDR3 sequences, approximately 29% being singletons. The specimen was blood. Every receptor here comes from a woman of 80 years or more in good health.

This clonotype came up many times. The chain links TRBV3-1 to TRBJ2-7; weak D call: TRBD2 (6 bases). CDR1 is LGHDT, CDR2 YNNKEL, per germline (reference sequence). The length of the CDR3 is 13 residues. V gave up 0 bases and J gave up 7 bases, with 10 bases separating them. The CDR3 sequence: CASSQDLGREQYF. Here the CDR3 DNA reads TGTGCCAGCAGCCAAGATTTGGGGAGGGAGCAGTACTTC.

In its sample, this clonotype was seen many times. The rearrangement joins TRBV29-1 to TRBJ1-5, with TRBD1 matching over 8 bases. Unmatched junction bases numbered 3, after V lost 4 bases and J lost 4 bases. From germline, CDR1 is SQVTM and CDR2 ANQGSEA. The CDR3 has 13 amino acids. The DNA for the CDR3 is TGCAGCGTTGGGACAGGGAGGAATCAGCCCCAGCATTTT. It encodes CSVGTGRNQPQHF.

This clonotype came up many times. Germline and junction disagree at one end, which may indicate a read error. J is TRBJ2-3 and V is TRBV3-1; D may be TRBD1 (5 bases). This CDR3 has 16 residues. Germline V gives CDR1 LGHDT, CDR2 YNNKEL (reference sequence). The CDR3 DNA follows: TGTGCCAGCAGGCAAGTCCAGGGCAGGCGCACAGATACGCAGTATTTT. This gives the protein CASRQVQGRRTDTQYF.

This clonotype has at least ten counts. The rearrangement links TRBV5-1 to TRBJ2-1; TRBD2 agrees at 9 bases. The ends lost 0 bases at V and 8 bases at J; junction bases unmatched: 9. This CDR3 contains 16 residues. CDR1 is SGHRS, CDR2 YFSETQ, per germline. Written as DNA, the CDR3 is TGCGCCAGCAGCTTGGTGCCGGGACTAGCTTCAGATGAGCAGTTCTTC. This sequence encodes CASSLVPGLASDEQFF. The variable domain in full, with the rest retrieved from reference TRBV5-1 and TRBJ2-1, is KAGVTQTPRYLIKTRGQQVTLSCSPISGHRSVSWYQQTPGQGLQFLFEYFSETQRNKGNFPGRFSGRQFSNSRSEMNVSTLELGDSALYLCASSLVPGLASDEQFFGPGTRLTVL.

This clonotype was counted ten times or more. The chain has TRBV3-1 and TRBJ1-2, with D maybe TRBD1 (6 bases). Trimming stripped 4 bases from V and 0 bases from J, with 12 bases between. This CDR3 spans 15 amino acids. Germline V gene data show CDR1 as LGHDT and CDR2 as YNNKEL (reference sequence). CDR3 region: CASSPRDTANYGYTF. In DNA form, the CDR3 reads TGTGCCAGCAGCCCACGGGACACCGCTAACTATGGCTACACCTTC.

The chain carries TRBV7-3 and TRBJ2-1; TRBD2 agrees at 10 bases. The junction had 5 bases not matched to a gene; V was cut back by 4 bases and J by 5 bases. The germline V gene has CDR1 SGHTA and CDR2 FQGTGA. The CDR3 extends over 15 amino acids. The CDR3 region is CASSSSSGSHNEQFF. In DNA, the CDR3 is TGTGCCAGCAGCTCTTCTAGCGGGAGCCACAATGAGCAGTTCTTC.

This clonotype occurred many times. The rearrangement joins TRBV6-2 or TRBV6-3 to TRBJ2-1; D is ambiguous. CDR1 and CDR2 from the germline V gene are MNHEY and SVGEGT. Trimming left V 8 bases short and J 8 bases short, with 4 bases between. This CDR3 has 9 residues. CDR3 nucleotides: TGTGCCAGCTATTATGAGCAGTTCTTC. Encoded protein: CASYYEQFF.

This clonotype came up a few times. A much bigger clone sits one base away, suggesting this may be a read error. CDR3 region: CASSSSRASGGAINEQFF. CDR3 sequence (DNA): TGTGCCAGCAGCTCTTCTCGGGCTAGCGGGGGGGCCATCAATGAGCAGTTCTTC. V and J are TRBV7-7 and TRBJ2-1; 12 nucleotides line up with TRBD2. V gave up 4 bases and J gave up 6 bases; unmatched junction bases: 13. Germline V CDR1 and CDR2: SSHAT, FNYEAQ (reference sequence). This CDR3 region has 18 residues.

The chain employs TRBV20-1 and TRBJ2-3; 13 bases match TRBD2. Unmatched junction bases numbered 6, after V lost 5 bases and J lost 4 bases. Germline V gene lookup returns CDR1 DFQATT and CDR2 SNEGSKA (reference sequence). This CDR3 comprises 15 residues. CDR3 amino acids: CSAGVGLAGSDTQYF. The CDR3 nucleotides read TGCAGTGCTGGCGTGGGACTAGCGGGATCAGATACGCAGTATTTT.

This clonotype was detected once. The chain combines TRBV19 with TRBJ2-5, with 9 bases fitting TRBD1. The CDR3 runs to 16 residues. V lost 5 bases and J lost 1; bases outside the gene matches: 8. In germline, CDR1 is LNHDA, CDR2 SQIVND (reference sequence). The DNA of the CDR3 is TGTGCCAGTAGTGTCGGACAGGGGATAGTCCAAGAGACCCAGTACTTC. Amino acid sequence: CASSVGQGIVQETQYF.

This clonotype was recorded at least ten times. The rearrangement links TRBV5-1 to TRBJ1-2; maybe TRBD1 (6 bases). CDR1 and CDR2 from the germline V gene are SGHRS and YFSETQ. V was cut by 2 bases and J by 8 bases, with 16 bases left in between. The CDR3 consists of 14 residues. The CDR3 region is CASSLTQGSIGYTF. DNA of the CDR3: TGCGCCAGCAGCTTAACACAGGGATCGATCGGCTACACCTTC.

The sample holds many counts of this clonotype. This chain connects TRBV5-1 to TRBJ1-1, with 8 bases that match TRBD1. CDR1 SGHRS and CDR2 YFSETQ come from the germline V gene. This CDR3 is 13 amino acids long. The trim removed 5 bases at V and 8 bases at J, leaving 8 bases unmatched. CDR3 in amino acids: CASRTDRGGEAFF. CDR3 DNA sequence: TGCGCCAGCAGAACAGACAGGGGAGGAGAAGCTTTCTTT.

To note about this clonotype: Being one base from a much bigger clone, this may be a read error. The chain carries TRBV28 and TRBJ2-7, with 10 bases lining up with TRBD1. Germline CDR1 MDHEN, CDR2 SYDVKM. This CDR3 comprises 14 residues. CDR3 in amino acids: CAISGTGVPYGQYF. CDR3 nucleotide sequence: TGTGCCATCTCTGGGACAGGGGTCCCCTACGGGCAGTACTTC.

This clonotype has at least ten counts. The chain uses TRBV7-2 and TRBJ2-1; TRBD2 aligns across 9 bases. V was clipped by 3 bases and J by 6 bases; unmatched bases: 6. Germline CDR1 and CDR2: SGHTA and FQGNSA. The length of the CDR3 is 15 residues. CDR3 bases: TGTGCCAGCAGCTTGTCTAGCGGGGCCTCCAATGAGCAGTTCTTC. This codes for CASSLSSGASNEQFF.

The rearrangement uses TRBV7-9 and TRBJ1-1; D is ambiguous. The CDR3 runs 13 residues. Trimming pared 5 bases from V and 5 bases from J, leaving 12 bases between. From germline, CDR1 is SEHNR and CDR2 FQNEAQ (reference sequence). The CDR3: CASSPPRLTEAFF. In nucleotides, the CDR3 is TGTGCCAGCAGCCCACCCCGGTTGACTGAAGCTTTCTTT.

This chain uses TRBV7-2 with TRBJ2-5; 8 bases map to TRBD2. Germline CDR1 SGHTA, CDR2 FQGNSA. V trimming: 5 bases; J trimming: 4 bases; junction bases outside the gene matches: 6. The CDR3 covers 14 residues. CDR3 nucleotides: TGTGCCAGCAGCCGGCCGGGGGGGGGAGAGACCCAGTACTTC. Encoded protein: CASSRPGGGETQYF. Variable domain in full (rest from reference TRBV7-2 and TRBJ2-5): GAGVSQSPSNKVTEKGKDVELRCDPISGHTALYWYRQSLGQGLEFLIYFQGNSAPDKSGLPSDRFSAERTGGSVSTLTIQRTQQEDSAVYLCASSRPGGGETQYFGPGTRLLVL.

This clonotype was picked up many times. J is TRBJ2-7 and V is TRBV2; D unresolved. Germline CDR1 SNHLY, CDR2 FYNNEI. V was pared by 6 bases and J by 2 bases, with 8 bases between. The CDR3 loop spans 12 amino acids. CDR3: CASRSEAYEQYF. The CDR3 DNA reads TGTGCCAGCAGGTCCGAAGCCTACGAGCAGTACTTC.

This clonotype was observed a handful of times. This chain uses TRBV30 with TRBJ2-7; no reliable D call. CDR1 is GTSNPN, CDR2 SVGIG, per germline (reference sequence). This CDR3 spans 13 amino acids. Trimming removed 0 bases from V and 6 bases from J, with 12 bases in between. The CDR3 DNA reads as TGTGCCTGGAGTGTCCACATTGAAACCGAGCAGTACTTC. It yields the protein CAWSVHIETEQYF.

Worth noting for this clonotype: A much larger clone lies one base from this, so it may be a read error. Here the CDR3 reads CASSQGTIYNEQYF. CDR3 coding DNA: TGTGCCAGCAGCCAAGGGACCATTTACAATGAGCAGTACTTC. The gene calls are TRBV14 and TRBJ2-7; D remains unclear. Germline-derived CDR1 and CDR2 are SGHDN and FVKESK. The CDR3 totals 14 residues. The ends were cut back, 1 base at V and 7 bases at J, with 14 bases in the middle.

For this clonotype: One end of the junction varies from germline; a read error may be responsible. The chain combines TRBV20-1 with TRBJ2-2; 10 nucleotides agree with TRBD1. The CDR3 sequence is 15 residues long. Per the germline V gene, CDR1 is DFQATT and CDR2 is SNEGSKA (reference sequence). DNA for the CDR3: TGCAGTGCCACCCGACAGGGGGCGCCCACCGGGGAGCGGTTTTTT. Translating gives CSATRQGAPTGERFF.

A few counts support this clonotype. The chain uses TRBV7-2 and TRBJ2-3; 12 bases are a match to TRBD2. Trimming took 5 bases from V and 2 from J; bases not matched to a gene: 5. Germline V gene data show CDR1 as SGHTA and CDR2 as FQGNSA. The CDR3 is made up of 16 amino acids. The CDR3 DNA reads as TGTGCCAGCAGCCTGGCTAGCGGGGGGGACACAGATACGCAGTATTTT. It translates to CASSLASGGDTDTQYF. The variable domain in full, with the rest retrieved from reference TRBV7-2 and TRBJ2-3, is GAGVSQSPSNKVTEKGKDVELRCDPISGHTALYWYRQSLGQGLEFLIYFQGNSAPDKSGLPSDRFSAERTGGSVSTLTIQRTQQEDSAVYLCASSLASGGDTDTQYFGPGTRLTVL.

This clonotype has at least ten counts. V gene TRBV5-1 combines with J gene TRBJ2-7; D might be TRBD1 or TRBD2, each matching 5 bases. The V and J ends lost 3 bases and 2 bases respectively, with 15 bases between them. The V gene's germline CDR1 is SGHRS and CDR2 YFSETQ. This CDR3 has 15 amino acids. The CDR3 is CASSYTGTETYEQYF. The DNA for the CDR3 is TGCGCCAGCAGCTACACCGGGACGGAAACCTACGAGCAGTACTTC.

The rearrangement uses TRBV7-6 and TRBJ1-1; D is undetermined. This CDR3 is built from 15 residues. Between the trimmed V and J ends, which lost 1 base and 4 bases, there was a span of 13 bases. Germline values: CDR1 SGHVS, CDR2 FNYEAQ. CDR3 in DNA: TGTGCCAGCAGCTTAGAGGTCCGATCGGGCACTGAAGCTTTCTTT. This encodes CASSLEVRSGTEAFF.

This clonotype was recorded many times. J is TRBJ2-7 and V is TRBV7-2, with 10 positions matching TRBD1. CDR1 is SGHTA and CDR2 is FQGNSA in the germline V gene. V gave up 5 bases and J gave up 4 bases; unmatched junction bases: 8. The CDR3 runs 15 residues. This CDR3 is CASSQTGGGRYEQYF. CDR3 bases: TGTGCCAGCAGCCAGACAGGGGGCGGAAGGTACGAGCAGTACTTC.

This sequence joins TRBV10-3 and TRBJ2-7; 9 bases are a match to TRBD1. With 3 bases clipped from V and 7 bases from J, the junction kept 10 bases outside the gene matches. This CDR3 is built from 15 residues. Germline lookup yields CDR1 ENHRY and CDR2 SYGVKD. CDR3 DNA: TGTGCCATCAGTGACCCCCGGGACAGGGCCTCAGAGCAGTACTTC. It translates to CAISDPRDRASEQYF.

J is TRBJ2-2 and V is TRBV10-3, with 9 positions matching TRBD2. J lost 4 bases, V lost 4 bases, and 7 bases had no gene match. This CDR3 region has 16 residues. From germline, CDR1 is ENHRY and CDR2 SYGVKD. CDR3 nucleotides: TGTGCCATCAGTGCGGCGGGACTAGCTTTCACCGGGGAGCTGTTTTTT. Protein product: CAISAAGLAFTGELFF.

This clonotype was picked up many times. The chain carries TRBV15 and TRBJ1-2; D is ambiguous. Germline V lookup: CDR1 LNHNV, CDR2 YYDKDF (reference sequence). The V and J ends lost 1 base and 5 bases respectively, with 11 bases between them. This CDR3 spans 14 amino acids. As DNA, the CDR3 is TGTGCCACCAGCAGAGCGGGATCACTGTATGGCTACACCTTC. Residues: CATSRAGSLYGYTF.

This clonotype was detected many times. CDR3 sequence: CASSPQTGVGPDTQYF. CDR3 sequence (DNA): TGTGCCAGCAGCCCACAGACAGGGGTTGGCCCAGATACGCAGTATTTT. V gene TRBV9 combines with J gene TRBJ2-3; 8 bases line up with TRBD1. This CDR3 is 16 amino acids long. The V and J ends lost 4 bases and 4 bases, in that order; junction bases with no gene match: 11. Germline CDR1 reads SGDLS; CDR2 reads YYNGEE.

This clonotype was counted once. The chain recombines TRBV7-8 with TRBJ2-1; D perhaps matches TRBD1 (6 bases). CDR3 size: 15 residues. V lost 5 bases to trimming and J lost 6 bases, with 17 bases between them. Germline values: CDR1 SGHVS, CDR2 FQNEAQ. In DNA, the CDR3 is TGTGCCAGCAGCCCACCAAACCTCAGGGGCAATGAGCAGTTCTTC. This translates into CASSPPNLRGNEQFF. Drawing the rest from reference TRBV7-8 and TRBJ2-1, the complete variable domain is GAGVSQSPRYKVAKRGQDVALRCDPISGHVSLFWYQQALGQGPEFLTYFQNEAQLDKSGLPSDRFFAERPEGSVSTLKIQRTQQEDSAVYLCASSPPNLRGNEQFFGPGTRLTVL.

This clonotype appeared a few times. The chain uses TRBV20-1 and TRBJ1-1; 9 bases line up with TRBD1. Germline CDR1 reads DFQATT; CDR2 reads SNEGSKA (reference sequence). The length of the CDR3 is 16 residues. V dropped 2 bases and J dropped 10; count of bases not matched to a gene: 17. In nucleotides, the CDR3 is TGCAGTGCTAGACCCGGACAGGGGATTTCTAAATTCGGAGCTTTCTTT. This encodes CSARPGQGISKFGAFF.